These 5 T cell receptor beta chains came from one sample sequenced in a study of blood T cells in healthy people across ages. Using a J-beta primer mix together with a sample-barcoded 5' primer, a second PCR was run for roughly 7 to 12 cycles. A single record per CDR3 protein comes from TCRdb applying MiXCR to the 5' RACE reads. The sample shows 550,000 to 800,000 distinct CDR3 sequences, about 21% of them seen only once. The sequenced material came from blood. Receptor source: a man between 65 and 80 years old in good health.

This rearrangement joins TRBV20-1 to TRBJ2-5, with D possibly being TRBD1 or TRBD2 (6 bases each). The CDR3 runs to 15 residues. V dropped 0 bases and J dropped 1 base, with 12 bases sitting between them. Per the germline V gene, CDR1 is DFQATT and CDR2 is SNEGSKA (reference sequence). The CDR3 loop reads CSARDLGGGQETQYF. The CDR3 DNA sequence: TGCAGTGCTAGAGATCTGGGGGGCGGCCAAGAGACCCAGTACTTC.

In its sample, this clonotype was seen a few times. This rearrangement joins TRBV12-3 or TRBV12-4 to TRBJ2-4, with D possibly matching TRBD2 (6 bases). There are 17 residues in the CDR3. V was trimmed by 3 bases and J by 1 base, leaving 16 bases between them. This CDR3 reads CASSFGRGSRAKNIQYF. Here the CDR3 DNA reads TGTGCCAGCAGTTTCGGCCGGGGGAGTAGGGCCAAAAACATTCAGTACTTC.

The chain combines TRBV7-9 with TRBJ2-5, with 9 bases matching TRBD1. V lost 5 bases and J lost 4; bases outside the gene matches: 11. The germline gives CDR1 SEHNR, CDR2 FQNEAQ (reference sequence). CDR3 length: 16 amino acids. This chain's CDR3 is CASSLPSGQGRETQYF. The CDR3 region has the DNA TGTGCCAGCAGCCTCCCCTCTGGACAGGGGCGAGAGACCCAGTACTTC.

CDR3: CASSLDQGYYEQYF. CDR3 bases: TGTGCCAGCAGCTTGGACCAGGGATACTACGAGCAGTACTTC. V is TRBV5-6 and J is TRBJ2-7; perhaps TRBD1 as D (5 bases). This CDR3 contains 14 residues. Germline CDR1 reads SGHDT; CDR2 reads YYEEEE. V gave up 0 bases and J gave up 3 bases, with 10 bases separating them.

This chain links TRBV10-3 with TRBJ2-1, with unresolved D. V was trimmed by 2 bases and J by 8 bases, leaving 10 bases between them. Germline V CDR1 and CDR2: ENHRY, SYGVKD. The CDR3 contains 13 residues. CDR3 in amino acids: CAISEDGNDEQFF. The CDR3 bases are TGTGCCATCAGTGAGGACGGAAACGATGAGCAGTTCTTC.